The 27 T cell receptor beta chains below come from one sample, sequenced in a study of OX40 agonist ivuxolimab in advanced cancers. TCRdb's copy holds only in-frame clones and misses some; the assay was immunoSEQ multiplex PCR. The repertoire has roughly 25,000 clones, about 90% of them found once; the top ten carry approximately 10%. The sequences come from CD4+ or CD8+ T cells sorted from blood, collected in a trial of the OX40 agonist ivuxolimab. The receptors originated from an adult with an advanced solid tumor such as melanoma, head and neck, liver or kidney cancer.

This clone was counted a single time. The rearrangement joins TRBV2 to TRBJ2-5; 8 positions match TRBD2. The CDR3 contains 14 residues. Germline values: CDR1 SNHLY, CDR2 FYNNEI. V gave up 6 bases and J gave up 1 base; unmatched junction bases: 4. CDR3 bases: TGTGCCAGCAGCCCGACTAGCGTCCAAGAGACCCAGTACTTC. This translates into CASSPTSVQETQYF.

This rearrangement joins TRBV4-1 to TRBJ1-5; D call uncertain. The germline V and J ends were trimmed by 0 bases and 3 bases, with 15 bases remaining between them. Germline V gene lookup returns CDR1 MGHRA and CDR2 YSYEKL. CDR3 size: 17 residues. DNA of the CDR3: TGCGCCAGCAGCCAAGAGAGCTCCTGGATCCTCAATCAGCCCCAGCATTTT. Protein product: CASSQESSWILNQPQHF.

The V call is TRBV7-7, the J call TRBJ2-7; D is uncertain. The CDR3 has 14 amino acids. Looked up from germline, CDR1 is SSHAT and CDR2 is FNYEAQ (reference sequence). Trimming stripped 5 bases from V and 0 bases from J, with 11 bases between. Written as DNA, the CDR3 is TGTGCCAGCAGCCCCGGTCCCAGCTCCTACGAGCAGTACTTC. It is translated as CASSPGPSSYEQYF.

This sequence joins TRBV11-3 and TRBJ2-3; 7 nucleotides line up with TRBD2. Germline V CDR1 and CDR2: SGHNT, YENEEA. V trimming: 4 bases; J trimming: 6 bases; junction bases outside the gene matches: 10. This CDR3 region has 15 residues. The CDR3 spells CASSSGQGGSDTQYF. Written as DNA, the CDR3 is TGTGCCAGCAGCTCAGGCCAGGGAGGGTCGGATACGCAGTATTTT. The whole variable domain, filled in from reference TRBV11-3 and TRBJ2-3, reads EAGVVQSPRYKIIEKKQPVAFWCNPISGHNTLYWYLQNLGQGPELLIRYENEEAVDDSQLPKDRFSAERLKGVDSTLKIQPAELGDSAVYLCASSSGQGGSDTQYFGPGTRLTVL.

The chain joins TRBV6-1 to TRBJ2-7; D possibly corresponds to TRBD2 (6 bases). CDR1 and CDR2 (germline): MNHNS, SASEGT. The V and J ends lost 7 bases and 0 bases respectively, with 10 bases between them. The CDR3 sequence is 13 residues long. CDR3 in amino acids: CASTRRDSYEQYF. CDR3 nucleotide sequence: TGTGCCAGCACTCGGAGGGACTCCTACGAGCAGTACTTC.

The chain couples TRBV9 to TRBJ2-2, with D maybe TRBD2 (6 bases). The CDR3 spans 14 residues. The V and J ends lost 5 bases and 0 bases respectively, with 8 bases between them. CDR1 SGDLS and CDR2 YYNGEE come from the germline V gene. The CDR3 protein is CASRGRTNTGELFF. CDR3 DNA sequence: TGTGCCAGCAGAGGGAGGACGAACACCGGGGAGCTGTTTTTT.

The chain employs TRBV9 and TRBJ2-7; a weak D match, TRBD2 (6 bases). Trimming took off 4 bases at V and 3 bases at J, with 20 bases between the two ends. This CDR3 is 16 amino acids long. The germline V gene encodes CDR1 SGDLS and CDR2 YYNGEE. The DNA of the CDR3 is TGTGCCAGCAGCTACGTTCGCGGGATTCTATGCTACGAGCAGTACTTC. This sequence encodes CASSYVRGILCYEQYF.

V gene TRBV9 combines with J gene TRBJ2-1; the D gene is possibly TRBD1 (5 bases). Trimming cost V 4 bases and J 0 bases, with 11 bases left between them. The germline gives CDR1 SGDLS, CDR2 YYNGEE. The CDR3 spans 15 residues. Here the CDR3 reads CASSPLTVSYNEQFF. In DNA, the CDR3 is TGTGCCAGCAGCCCCCTGACAGTCTCCTACAATGAGCAGTTCTTC.

In this sample, this clone turned up once. This rearrangement joins TRBV18 to TRBJ2-7; the D is unclear. The CDR3 totals 14 residues. The germline V gene encodes CDR1 KGHSH and CDR2 LQKENI. V was trimmed by 3 bases and J by 6 bases, leaving 15 bases between them. CDR3: CASSPSGLVSEQYF. In nucleotides, the CDR3 is TGTGCCAGCTCACCCTCGGGTCTCGTTAGCGAGCAGTACTTC. The whole variable domain, remainder taken from reference TRBV18 and TRBJ2-7, is NAGVMQNPRHLVRRRGQEARLRCSPMKGHSHVYWYRQLPEEGLKFMVYLQKENIIDESGMPKERFSAEFPKEGPSILRIQQVVRGDSAAYFCASSPSGLVSEQYFGPGTRLTVT.

The gene calls are TRBV28 and TRBJ1-3; D unresolved. The CDR3 contains 13 residues. Germline V gives CDR1 MDHEN, CDR2 SYDVKM. Trimming removed 7 bases from V and 1 base from J, with 8 bases in between. The CDR3 is CASTAPSGNTIYF. The CDR3 DNA reads TGTGCCAGCACGGCTCCGTCTGGAAACACCATATATTTT.

The chain links TRBV2 to TRBJ1-2, with D perhaps matching TRBD1 (6 bases). The CDR3 totals 11 residues. Looked up from germline, CDR1 is SNHLY and CDR2 is FYNNEI. V was pared by 5 bases and J by 8 bases, with 9 bases between. In nucleotides, the CDR3 is TGTGCCAGCAGTTATACAGGGGGCTACACCTTC. This translates into CASSYTGGYTF.

The CDR3 coding sequence is TGTGCCAGCAGCGGGGACAGGGGGCGCACGACAGATACGCAGTATTTT. This codes for CASSGDRGRTTDTQYF. This chain uses TRBV7-9 with TRBJ2-3; 12 nucleotides match TRBD1. This CDR3 has 16 residues. Per germline, CDR1 SEHNR and CDR2 FQNEAQ (reference sequence). J gave up 3 bases and V 5 bases, and 6 bases lay outside the gene matches.

This clone was detected only once. The chain has TRBV2 and TRBJ1-4, with unresolved D. Germline-derived CDR1 and CDR2 are SNHLY and FYNNEI. V lost 4 bases and J 2 bases, leaving 11 bases between the germline ends. The CDR3 runs 15 residues. Here the CDR3 reads CASSVTRETNEKLFF. CDR3 DNA: TGTGCCAGCAGTGTGACGAGGGAGACTAATGAAAAACTGTTTTTT.

This rearrangement joins TRBV5-1 to TRBJ2-7; D possibly corresponds to TRBD2 (6 bases). There are 13 residues in the CDR3. Trimming pared 3 bases from V and 7 bases from J, leaving 14 bases between. CDR1 is SGHRS and CDR2 is YFSETQ in the germline V gene. Written as DNA, the CDR3 is TGCGCCAGCAGCTCAGGGTGGAGGGATGAGCAGTACTTC. Translating it yields CASSSGWRDEQYF.

J is TRBJ2-2 and V is TRBV7-6; TRBD1 matches 7 bases. Germline V gives CDR1 SGHVS, CDR2 FNYEAQ. This CDR3 has 15 amino acids. V dropped 5 bases and J dropped 5; count of bases not matched to a gene: 8. Here the CDR3 reads CASSPNRGATGELFF. The CDR3 coding sequence is TGTGCCAGCAGCCCAAACAGGGGAGCGACCGGGGAGCTGTTTTTT.

The rearrangement uses TRBV11-2 and TRBJ2-7, with 7 nucleotides matching TRBD2. CDR1 SGHAT and CDR2 FQNNGV come from the germline V gene. CDR3 length equals 14 residues. Unmatched junction bases numbered 12, after V lost 7 bases and J lost 6 bases. The CDR3 spells CASTSTSTFTEQYF. The DNA of the CDR3 is TGTGCCAGCACCTCGACTAGCACATTTACCGAGCAGTACTTC.

The CDR3 bases are TGTGCCAGCAGTTTAGCGCAGGGACGGGATACGCAGTATTTT. Translation: CASSLAQGRDTQYF. The chain links TRBV28 to TRBJ2-3, with D tentatively TRBD1 or TRBD2 (5 bases each). The CDR3 contains 14 residues. V lost 2 bases to trimming and J lost 6 bases, with 12 bases between them. Per germline, CDR1 MDHEN and CDR2 SYDVKM.

DNA of the CDR3: TGTGCCAGCAGTGGGCAGGGGGCGCATAATTCACCCCTCCACTTT. Translation gives CASSGQGAHNSPLHF. The chain carries TRBV2 and TRBJ1-6; 8 nucleotides line up with TRBD1. Germline values: CDR1 SNHLY, CDR2 FYNNEI. With V trimmed by 4 bases and J by 5 bases, 4 bases remained unmatched. This CDR3 is built from 15 residues.

The rearrangement joins TRBV7-2 to TRBJ2-1; 9 positions match TRBD2. Trimming cost V 3 bases and J 1 base; bases outside gene matches: 1. Germline assignment: CDR1 SGHTA and CDR2 FQGNSA. The CDR3 runs to 15 residues. In DNA form, the CDR3 reads TGTGCCAGCAGCTTTAGCGGGAGTTCCTACAATGAGCAGTTCTTC. Amino acid sequence: CASSFSGSSYNEQFF.

V gene TRBV5-4 combines with J gene TRBJ2-3; D remains ambiguous. CDR3 length equals 14 residues. V lost 0 bases to trimming and J lost 3 bases, with 8 bases between them. CDR1 and CDR2 from the germline V gene are SGHNT and YYREEE (reference sequence). The CDR3 region has the DNA TGTGCCAGCAGCTTGGGATTGCGAACAGATACGCAGTATTTT. Its protein is CASSLGLRTDTQYF.

The chain carries TRBV10-3 and TRBJ2-7, with 9 bases aligning to TRBD2. The CDR3 runs 14 residues. Germline V gene lookup returns CDR1 ENHRY and CDR2 SYGVKD. The J segment lost 2 bases and the V segment lost 6 bases, leaving 5 bases of the junction unmatched. Written as DNA, the CDR3 is TGTGCCATCAGGACTAGCGGAGTAGCCTACGAGCAGTACTTC. It is translated as CAIRTSGVAYEQYF.

This chain connects TRBV28 to TRBJ2-7; possibly TRBD1 for D (6 bases). The CDR3 extends over 13 amino acids. CDR1 is MDHEN, CDR2 SYDVKM, per germline. V lost 8 bases and J 3 bases, leaving 14 bases between the germline ends. The CDR3, as DNA: TGTGCCAGCTTTTCAGGACAGAACTACGAGCAGTACTTC. It encodes CASFSGQNYEQYF. The whole variable domain, remainder taken from reference TRBV28 and TRBJ2-7, is DVKVTQSSRYLVKRTGEKVFLECVQDMDHENMFWYRQDPGLGLRLIYFSYDVKMKEKGDIPEGYSVSREKKERFSLILESASTNQTSMYLCASFSGQNYEQYFGPGTRLTVT.

The chain couples TRBV5-8 to TRBJ2-7; D is unresolved. The CDR3 has 11 residues. Germline V gene lookup returns CDR1 SGHTS and CDR2 YDEGEE. V was clipped by 3 bases and J by 3 bases, with 4 bases between them. The CDR3 nucleotides read TGTGCCAGCAGCTCCGTCTACGAGCAGTACTTC. Translating gives CASSSVYEQYF.

This clone was recorded once. The chain carries TRBV19 and TRBJ2-2, with D uncertain. CDR1 and CDR2 (germline): LNHDA, SQIVND (reference sequence). There are 11 residues in the CDR3. The V gene lost 4 bases and the J gene lost 6 bases, with 3 bases spanning the gap. This chain's CDR3 is CASSTPGELFF. CDR3 sequence (DNA): TGTGCCAGTAGTACGCCCGGGGAGCTGTTTTTT. Based on the CDR3 plus reference TRBV19 and TRBJ2-2, the full variable domain is DGGITQSPKYLFRKEGQNVTLSCEQNLNHDAMYWYRQDPGQGLRLIYYSQIVNDFQKGDIAEGYSVSREKKESFPLTVTSAQKNPTAFYLCASSTPGELFFGEGSRLTVL.

V gene TRBV4-3 combines with J gene TRBJ2-2, with 7 nucleotides matching TRBD2. The CDR3 is 14 amino acids. J was trimmed by 7 bases and V by 3 bases; bases with no gene match: 5. In germline, CDR1 is LGHNA, CDR2 YSLEER. CDR3 in DNA: TGCGCCAGCAGCCATAGCGGGTTAGTCGGGGAGCTGTTTTTT. It yields the protein CASSHSGLVGELFF.

This rearrangement joins TRBV30 to TRBJ1-2, with D possibly matching TRBD1 (5 bases). The germline V gene encodes CDR1 GTSNPN and CDR2 SVGIG (reference sequence). Trimming cost V 4 bases and J 8 bases, with 17 bases left between them. This CDR3 comprises 13 residues. The CDR3, as DNA: TGTGCCTGGAAAGTGCAGGGAGGGCTCGGCTACACCTTC. This codes for CAWKVQGGLGYTF.

The CDR3 loop is CASSPPGNTGELFF. For the CDR3, the DNA is TGTGCCAGCTCACCACCGGGAAACACCGGGGAGCTGTTTTTT. This chain uses TRBV18 with TRBJ2-2; D unresolved. V lost 0 bases, J lost 2 bases, and 4 bases lay in between. The CDR3 contains 14 residues. Germline V gene data show CDR1 as KGHSH and CDR2 as LQKENI.